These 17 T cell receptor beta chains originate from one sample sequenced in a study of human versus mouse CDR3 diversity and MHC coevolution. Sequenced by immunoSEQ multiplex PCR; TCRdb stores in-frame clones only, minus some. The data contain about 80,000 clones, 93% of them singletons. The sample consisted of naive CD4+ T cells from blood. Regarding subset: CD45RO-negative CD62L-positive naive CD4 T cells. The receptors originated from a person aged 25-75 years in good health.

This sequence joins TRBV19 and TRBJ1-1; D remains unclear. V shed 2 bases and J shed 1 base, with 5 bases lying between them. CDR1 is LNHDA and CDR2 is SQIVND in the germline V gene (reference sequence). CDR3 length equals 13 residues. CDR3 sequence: CASSISRNTEAFF. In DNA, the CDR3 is TGTGCCAGTAGTATATCCAGGAACACTGAAGCTTTCTTT. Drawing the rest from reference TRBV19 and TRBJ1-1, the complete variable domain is DGGITQSPKYLFRKEGQNVTLSCEQNLNHDAMYWYRQDPGQGLRLIYYSQIVNDFQKGDIAEGYSVSREKKESFPLTVTSAQKNPTAFYLCASSISRNTEAFFGQGTRLTVV.

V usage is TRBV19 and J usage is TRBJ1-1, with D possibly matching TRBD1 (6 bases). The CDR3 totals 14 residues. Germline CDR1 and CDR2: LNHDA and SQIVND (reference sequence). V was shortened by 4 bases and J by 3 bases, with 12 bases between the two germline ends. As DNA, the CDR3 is TGTGCCAGTAGTAGGAGGGGGGGGGACACTGAAGCTTTCTTT. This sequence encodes CASSRRGGDTEAFF.

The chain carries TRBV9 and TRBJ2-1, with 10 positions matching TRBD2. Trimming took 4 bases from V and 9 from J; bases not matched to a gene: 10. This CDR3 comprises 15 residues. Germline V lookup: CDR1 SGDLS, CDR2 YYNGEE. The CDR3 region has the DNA TGTGCCAGCAGCCCTGGAAGGCTAGCGGGAGTTGAGCAGTTCTTC. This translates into CASSPGRLAGVEQFF.

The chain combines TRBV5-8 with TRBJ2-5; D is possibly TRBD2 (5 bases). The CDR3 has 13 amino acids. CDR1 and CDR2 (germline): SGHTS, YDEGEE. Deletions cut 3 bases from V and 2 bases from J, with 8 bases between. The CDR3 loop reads CASSSRAQETQYF. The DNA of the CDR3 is TGTGCCAGCAGCTCGAGGGCTCAAGAGACCCAGTACTTC.

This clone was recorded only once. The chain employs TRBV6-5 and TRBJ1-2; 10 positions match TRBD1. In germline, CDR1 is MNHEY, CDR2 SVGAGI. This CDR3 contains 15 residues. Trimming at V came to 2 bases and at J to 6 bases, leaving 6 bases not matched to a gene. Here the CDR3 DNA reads TGTGCCAGCAGTTACGCCGGGACAGGGGAGAATGGCTACACCTTC. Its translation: CASSYAGTGENGYTF.

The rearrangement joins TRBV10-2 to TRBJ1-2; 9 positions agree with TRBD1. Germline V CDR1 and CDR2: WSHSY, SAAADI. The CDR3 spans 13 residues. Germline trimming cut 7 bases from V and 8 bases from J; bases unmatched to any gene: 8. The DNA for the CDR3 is TGCGCCAGCATTAACAGGGGGCTAGGGGGCTACACCTTC. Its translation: CASINRGLGGYTF.

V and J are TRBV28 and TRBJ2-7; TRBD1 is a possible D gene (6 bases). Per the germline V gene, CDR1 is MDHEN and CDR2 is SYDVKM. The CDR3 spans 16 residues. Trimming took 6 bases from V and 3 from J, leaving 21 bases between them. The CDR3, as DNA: TGTGCCAGCAGCACCCCAGGTATACAGGGTCTCTACGAGCAGTACTTC. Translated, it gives CASSTPGIQGLYEQYF.

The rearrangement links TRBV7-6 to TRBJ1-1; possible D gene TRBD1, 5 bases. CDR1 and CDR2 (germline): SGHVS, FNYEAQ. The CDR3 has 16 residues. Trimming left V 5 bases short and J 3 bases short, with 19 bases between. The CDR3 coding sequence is TGTGCCAGCAGCCCCCGACTCCTGCCGGGGGACACTGAAGCTTTCTTT. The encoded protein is CASSPRLLPGDTEAFF.

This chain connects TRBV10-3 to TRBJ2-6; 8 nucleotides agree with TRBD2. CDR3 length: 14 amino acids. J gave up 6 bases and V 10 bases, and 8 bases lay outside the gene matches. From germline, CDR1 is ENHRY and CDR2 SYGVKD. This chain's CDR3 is CATREGLEANVLTF. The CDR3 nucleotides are TGTGCCACCCGGGAGGGGCTAGAGGCCAACGTCCTGACTTTC.

As DNA, the CDR3 is TGTGCCAGCAGTTACTCGAATCCCAGGGGGGATCAGCCCCAGCATTTT. Residues: CASSYSNPRGDQPQHF. The rearrangement links TRBV6-5 to TRBJ1-5; 7 bases line up with TRBD1. J gave up 5 bases and V 0 bases, and 7 bases lay outside the gene matches. The CDR3 loop spans 16 amino acids. Germline V gene lookup returns CDR1 MNHEY and CDR2 SVGAGI.

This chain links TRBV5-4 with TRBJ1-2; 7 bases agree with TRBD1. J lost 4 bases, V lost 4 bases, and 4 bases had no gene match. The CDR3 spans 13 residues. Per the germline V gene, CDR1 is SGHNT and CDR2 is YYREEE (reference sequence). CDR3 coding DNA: TGTGCCAGCAGCATAGGGGGCGGCTATGGCTACACCTTC. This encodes CASSIGGGYGYTF.

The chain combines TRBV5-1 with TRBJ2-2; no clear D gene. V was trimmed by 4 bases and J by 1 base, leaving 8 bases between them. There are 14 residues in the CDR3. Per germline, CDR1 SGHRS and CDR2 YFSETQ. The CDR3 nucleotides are TGCGCCAGCAGCCCCGTCGTGAACACCGGGGAGCTGTTTTTT. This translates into CASSPVVNTGELFF.

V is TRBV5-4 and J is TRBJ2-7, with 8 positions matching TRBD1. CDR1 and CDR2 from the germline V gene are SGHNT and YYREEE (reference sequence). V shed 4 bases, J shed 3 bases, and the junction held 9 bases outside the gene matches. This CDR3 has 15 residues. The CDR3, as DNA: TGTGCCAGCAGCCCGAGGACAGGGAAACTCTACGAGCAGTACTTC. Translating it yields CASSPRTGKLYEQYF.

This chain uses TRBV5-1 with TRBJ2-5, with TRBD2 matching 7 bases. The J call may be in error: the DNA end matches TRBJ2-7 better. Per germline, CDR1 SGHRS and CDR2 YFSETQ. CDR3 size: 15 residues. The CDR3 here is CASSLGGTKIYEQYF. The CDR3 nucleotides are TGCGCCAGCAGCTTGGGCGGGACTAAGATCTACGAGCAGTACTTC.

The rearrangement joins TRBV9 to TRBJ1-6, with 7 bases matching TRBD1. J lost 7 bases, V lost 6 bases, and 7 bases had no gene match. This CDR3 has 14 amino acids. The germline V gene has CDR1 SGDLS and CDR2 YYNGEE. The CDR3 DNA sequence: TGTGCCAGCAAGGGGGCCTTTGAAAATTCACCCCTCCACTTT. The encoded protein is CASKGAFENSPLHF.

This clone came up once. CDR3 in amino acids: CASSKTGTSGRYEQYF. CDR3 DNA sequence: TGCGCCAGCAGTAAAACCGGGACTAGCGGGAGGTACGAGCAGTACTTC. This chain joins TRBV10-2 and TRBJ2-7; 15 nucleotides match TRBD2. CDR3 size: 16 residues. The germline CDR1 and CDR2 sequences are WSHSY and SAAADI. V lost 5 bases to trimming and J lost 4 bases; unmatched junction nucleotides: 6.

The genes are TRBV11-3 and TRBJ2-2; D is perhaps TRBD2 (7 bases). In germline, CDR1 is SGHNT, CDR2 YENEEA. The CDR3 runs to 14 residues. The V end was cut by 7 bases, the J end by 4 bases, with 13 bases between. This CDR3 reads CASIGGGSTGELFF. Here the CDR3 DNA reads TGTGCCAGCATCGGGGGCGGGAGCACCGGGGAGCTGTTTTTT.